These T cell receptor beta chains were read from a single sample in a study of shared clonotypes between healthy human individuals. Generated by immunoSEQ multiplex PCR, the TCRdb table keeps only in-frame clones and is missing some. This sample has approximately 1.9 million clones, with about 94% found just once. The sequenced sample consisted of naive CD8+ T cells from PBMCs. These receptors were collected from a young man in good health. Some clones in this sample may be carry-over from other donors' samples. The CDR3 runs from the conserved cysteine through the conserved F or W. Each record gives: J gene, clone size, D gene, V gene, CDR3 DNA, CDR3 protein. D genes are given only for firm matches. Some rows have no size entry. The others give once, few or many, or a class for an expanded clone.

TRBJ2-3,-,-,TRBV27,TGTGCCAGCACTACAATTGGGCCCCGGGGGACAGATACGCAGTATTTT,CASTTIGPRGTDTQYF
TRBJ2-5,-,-,TRBV25-1,TGTGCCAGCGGTTGGGAGACCCAGTACTTC,CASGWETQYF
TRBJ2-2,once,-,TRBV11-2,TGTGCCAGCAGCATTCCCGGGACTTTGTTTGGCACCGGGGAGCTGTTTTTT,CASSIPGTLFGTGELFF
TRBJ2-4,-,TRBD2,TRBV27,TGTGCCAGCAGTTTAGTTGGGGGGGTGCACCCCCTAGCCAAAAACATTCAGTACTTC,CASSLVGGVHPLAKNIQYF
TRBJ2-7,-,-,TRBV5-1,TGCGCCAGCAGCCTGGACGGAACCTACGAGCAGTACTTC,CASSLDGTYEQYF
TRBJ2-5,-,-,TRBV10-3,TGTGCCATCAGTGAGTCGGCGGGAAGGGAGACCCAGTACTTC,CAISESAGRETQYF
TRBJ2-1,-,TRBD2,TRBV9,TGTGCCAGCAGCCCAGGACTAGCGGGAGGCGCCTACAATGAGCAGTTCTTC,CASSPGLAGGAYNEQFF
TRBJ1-2,-,TRBD1,TRBV5-6,TGTGCCAGCAGCCCCAGATTCGGACAGGGGATTAACTATGGCTACACCTTC,CASSPRFGQGINYGYTF
TRBJ1-2,-,-,TRBV5-4,TGTGCCAGCAGGCCGGGGGCAGGCGGCTACACCTTC,CASRPGAGGYTF
TRBJ1-1,few,TRBD1,TRBV5-5,TGTGCCAGCAGCTTGGTGACAGGGGCCGGTACTGAAGCTTTCTTT,CASSLVTGAGTEAFF
TRBJ2-1,-,-,TRBV9,TGTGCCAGCAGCGTAGTGGGCGGGATGGACAATGAGCAGTTCTTC,CASSVVGGMDNEQFF
TRBJ1-1,few,-,TRBV30,TGTGCCTGGAGTAGAGGCAGGGGAGTATTGGAAGCTTTCTTT,CAWSRGRGVLEAFF
TRBJ2-5,-,-,TRBV7-2,TGTGCCAGCAGCTCGGGCTGGCAGGGTCAAGAGACCCAGTACTTC,CASSSGWQGQETQYF
TRBJ1-3,-,-,TRBV9,TGTGCCAGCAGCATCTCCGGGTGGGAAAGTCCCGGAAACACCATATATTTT,CASSISGWESPGNTIYF
TRBJ1-2,-,-,TRBV7-9,TGTGCCAGCAGCCCCGGGACGGTCTATGGCTACACCTTC,CASSPGTVYGYTF
TRBJ2-1,-,-,TRBV4-1,TGCGCCAGCAGCCAAGATGAGAGGACCAATGAGCAGTTCTTC,CASSQDERTNEQFF
TRBJ2-5,-,-,TRBV28,TGTGCCAGCAGTTTATCGGGGGATGAGACCCAGTACTTC,CASSLSGDETQYF
TRBJ2-1,once,-,TRBV5-1,TGCGCCAGCAGACTGGAAGGCGGGTCCTCCTACAATGAGCAGTTCTTC,CASRLEGGSSYNEQFF